The following is a TCR beta chain sequence with its context. After removal of 1 base from V and 8 bases from J, the junction contained 11 bases not matched to a gene. This CDR3 region has 17 residues. CDR1 and CDR2 from the germline V gene are SGHTA and FQGNSA. Sequencing used immunoSEQ multiplex PCR; TCRdb keeps in-frame clones, though not all of them. Of roughly 180,000 clones listed, roughly 92% are singletons. This sample is drawn from a study of T cell responses to AZD1222 COVID-19 vaccine. Sample: peripheral blood, taken 28 days after the second AZD1222 dose. This chain joins TRBV7-2 and TRBJ2-1; TRBD2 agrees at 10 bases. The TCR was taken from an adult who received the AZD1222 COVID-19 vaccine. This CDR3 is CASSLVGGASGRDEQFF. In DNA, the CDR3 is TGTGCCAGCAGCTTAGTGGGCGGGGCTAGCGGGAGAGATGAGCAGTTCTTC.